This T cell receptor beta chain was found in a study of shared T cell receptors in the human thymus. The data were produced by immunoSEQ multiplex PCR, yet TCRdb's version contains in-frame clones alone and is incomplete. The table lists tens of thousands of clones, roughly 96% of them singletons. The CDR3 contains 17 residues. Germline CDR1 and CDR2: MGHRA and YSYEKL. With V trimmed by 5 bases and J by 2 bases, 8 bases remained unmatched. This receptor was obtained from a human donor. The J gene is TRBJ2-1, the V gene TRBV4-1; 11 bases are a match to TRBD1. The material sequenced was thymocytes. The CDR3 spells CASSGTGGVSPYNEQFF. CDR3 coding DNA: TGCGCCAGCAGCGGGACAGGGGGAGTTTCTCCCTACAATGAGCAGTTCTTC.